This T cell receptor (beta chain) was obtained from a study of blood T cell repertoires in COVID-19. Study-level background: Samples of COVID-19 (acute and convalescent) were obtained from the United States, Italy and Spain. Sample material is recorded as cDNA or gDNA derived from T cells, B-cell-depleted T cells, or PBMCs.

J was trimmed by 5 bases and V by 0 bases; bases with no gene match: 8. The length of the CDR3 is 18 residues. The germline CDR1 and CDR2 sequences are MNHEY and SVGEGT. This clone was recorded a few times. Authors' data handling: Estimated nucleated cell counts came from reference gene primer amplification. This table comes from immunoSEQ multiplex PCR, and its TCRdb copy is limited to in-frame clones, with some not included. V, J and clone size derive from that table, while D and trimming were established from the DNA sequence. The sample shows over 150,000 clones, about four fifths of them seen only once.

The source material was peripheral blood. The chain uses TRBV6-2 or TRBV6-3 and TRBJ2-1; 12 bases map to TRBD2. The receptor comes from a man aged 18 to 29 with active or convalescent COVID-19. CDR3 nucleotides: TGTGCCAGCAGTTACTCCAAAGGCGGACTAGCGGGAAACAATGAGCAGTTCTTC. Translation: CASSYSKGGLAGNNEQFF.